The text below deals with one T cell receptor beta chain. This record belongs to a study of blood T cell repertoires in COVID-19. Whole-study context: Both acute and convalescent COVID-19 samples were obtained from the United States, Italy and Spain. Sources were T cells, B-cell-depleted T cells, or PBMCs; the material itself was cDNA or gDNA.

Source study methods: From reference gene primer amplification, estimates of nucleated cell counts were derived. Profiled with immunoSEQ multiplex PCR; TCRdb holds only in-frame clones, not every one. The DNA gave D and trimming, while V, J and clone size come from that table. The sample consists of roughly 250,000 clones, 75% to 85% of them appearing once. This CDR3 has 11 residues. The V end was cut by 10 bases, the J end by 0 bases, with 5 bases between. The V gene's germline CDR1 is MNHEY and CDR2 SVGAGI. Sequenced input: peripheral blood. V and J are TRBV6-5 and TRBJ2-3; D gene uncertain. This receptor was identified in a human donor in a cohort sampled during active COVID-19. CDR3 coding DNA: TGTGCCACCTCGAGCACAGATACGCAGTATTTT. Protein sequence: CATSSTDTQYF.